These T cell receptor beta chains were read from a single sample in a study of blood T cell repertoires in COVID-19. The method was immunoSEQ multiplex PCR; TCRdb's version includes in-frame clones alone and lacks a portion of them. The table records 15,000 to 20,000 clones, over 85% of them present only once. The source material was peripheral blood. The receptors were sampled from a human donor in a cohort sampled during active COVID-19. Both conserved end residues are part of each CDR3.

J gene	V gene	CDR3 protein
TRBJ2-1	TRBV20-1	CSASLRIAGGVDEQFF
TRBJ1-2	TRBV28	CASSPSGGGYGYTF
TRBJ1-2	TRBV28	CASSLPTGDFTHGYTF
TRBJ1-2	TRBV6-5	CASSYQGSSYTF
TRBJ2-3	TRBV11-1	CASRRLAGGADTQYF
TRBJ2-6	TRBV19	CASSIPGSGANVLTF
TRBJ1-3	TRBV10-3	CAIGESSGNTIYF
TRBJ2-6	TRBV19	CASSISGAGANVLTF
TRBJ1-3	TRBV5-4	CASSFRGAGNTIYF
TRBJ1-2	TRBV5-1	CASSSGYSVGTEDYGYTF
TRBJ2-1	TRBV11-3	CASSLRGTGGLVEQFF
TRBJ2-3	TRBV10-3	CAISEGGRGALDTQYF
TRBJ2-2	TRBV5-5	CASSLGLAVNTGELFF
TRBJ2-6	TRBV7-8	CASSLAPNVGLLVSGANVLTF